This T cell receptor beta chain derives from a study of T cells in Graves' hyperthyroidism and ophthalmopathy. CDR1 is MGHRA and CDR2 is YSYEKL in the germline V gene. After removal of 1 base from V and 6 bases from J, the junction contained 5 bases not matched to a gene. This CDR3 is 14 amino acids long. Template material for amplifying TCR beta CDR3 regions consisted of RNA transcripts. Using the HTBI primer set, a first-round RT-PCR was run on the TCR CDR3. A single record per CDR3 protein comes from TCRdb applying MiXCR to the multiplex PCR reads. Of about 350,000 distinct CDR3 sequences in the sample, about 15% were seen once.

The chain recombines TRBV4-1 with TRBJ2-7, with TRBD2 matching 8 bases. This receptor was taken from a woman in her 30s with Graves' hyperthyroidism. The specimen sequenced was blood. The CDR3 loop is CASSQGAGDGEQYF. The DNA of the CDR3 is TGCGCCAGCAGCCAAGGAGCGGGAGACGGCGAGCAGTACTTC.